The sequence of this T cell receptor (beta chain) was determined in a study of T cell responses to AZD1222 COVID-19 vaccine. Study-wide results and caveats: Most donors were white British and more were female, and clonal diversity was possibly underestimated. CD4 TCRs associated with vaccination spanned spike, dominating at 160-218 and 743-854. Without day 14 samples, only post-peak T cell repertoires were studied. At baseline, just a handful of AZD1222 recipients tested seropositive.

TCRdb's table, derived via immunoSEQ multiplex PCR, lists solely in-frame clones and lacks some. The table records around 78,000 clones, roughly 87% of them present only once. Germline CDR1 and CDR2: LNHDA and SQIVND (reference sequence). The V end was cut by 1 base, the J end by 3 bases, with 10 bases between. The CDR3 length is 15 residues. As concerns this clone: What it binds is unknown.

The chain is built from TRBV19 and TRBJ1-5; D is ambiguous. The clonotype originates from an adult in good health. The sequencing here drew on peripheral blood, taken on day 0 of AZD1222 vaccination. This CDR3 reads CASSIGAEDNQPQHF. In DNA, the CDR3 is TGTGCCAGTAGTATAGGAGCAGAGGACAATCAGCCCCAGCATTTT.